The 3 T cell receptor beta chains below come from one sample, sequenced in a study of blood T cell repertoires in COVID-19. Clones were read by immunoSEQ multiplex PCR, and TCRdb kept only the in-frame ones, dropping some. The table lists around 230,000 clones, about nine tenths of them singletons. Specimen: peripheral blood. The receptors derive from a man aged 25 to 45 who had recovered from COVID-19.

The rearrangement joins TRBV5-5 to TRBJ1-1, with D unclear. V was clipped by 2 bases and J by 5 bases, with 13 bases between them. The V gene's germline CDR1 is SGHKS and CDR2 YYEKEE (reference sequence). The CDR3 contains 14 residues. The CDR3 nucleotides read TGTGCCAGCAGCTTAGGCACCGGACTAACTGAAGCTTTCTTT. It encodes CASSLGTGLTEAFF. The full variable domain, completed using reference TRBV5-5 and TRBJ1-1, is DAGVTQSPTHLIKTRGQQVTLRCSPISGHKSVSWYQQVLGQGPQFIFQYYEKEERGRGNFPDRFSARQFPNYSSELNVNALLLGDSALYLCASSLGTGLTEAFFGQGTRLTVV.

The genes are TRBV6-5 and TRBJ2-7; D may be TRBD1 (7 bases). The CDR3 consists of 15 residues. Trimming pared 2 bases from V and 6 bases from J, leaving 17 bases between. Germline CDR1 is MNHEY and CDR2 is SVGAGI. CDR3 region: CASSYRTGVGGEQYF. Written as DNA, the CDR3 is TGTGCCAGCAGTTACCGAACAGGGGTGGGGGGCGAGCAGTACTTC.

The V and J genes are TRBV3-1 (or the pseudogene TRBV3-2) and TRBJ1-2, with 8 bases fitting TRBD1. Trimming at V came to 5 bases and at J to 6 bases, leaving 11 bases not matched to a gene. Germline CDR1 LGHDT, CDR2 YNNKEL (reference sequence). There are 15 residues in the CDR3. The CDR3 here is CASSGQWTGNNGYTF. DNA of the CDR3: TGTGCCAGCAGCGGACAGTGGACAGGGAATAATGGCTACACCTTC.